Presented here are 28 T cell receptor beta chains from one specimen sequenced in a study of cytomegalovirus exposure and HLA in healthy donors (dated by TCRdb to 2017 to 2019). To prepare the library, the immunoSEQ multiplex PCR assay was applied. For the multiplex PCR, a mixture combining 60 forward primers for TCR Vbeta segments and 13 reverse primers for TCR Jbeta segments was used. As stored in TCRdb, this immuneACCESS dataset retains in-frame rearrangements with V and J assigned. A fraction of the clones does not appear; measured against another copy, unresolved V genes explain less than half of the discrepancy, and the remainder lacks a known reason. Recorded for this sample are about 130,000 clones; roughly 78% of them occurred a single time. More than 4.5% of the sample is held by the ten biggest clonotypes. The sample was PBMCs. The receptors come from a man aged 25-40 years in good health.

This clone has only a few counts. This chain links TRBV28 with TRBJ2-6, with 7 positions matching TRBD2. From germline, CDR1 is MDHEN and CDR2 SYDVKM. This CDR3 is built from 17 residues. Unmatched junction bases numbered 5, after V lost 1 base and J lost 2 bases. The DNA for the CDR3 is TGTGCCAGCAGTTTATTGGCGGGGGAGGCTGGGGCCAACGTCCTGACTTTC. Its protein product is CASSLLAGEAGANVLTF.

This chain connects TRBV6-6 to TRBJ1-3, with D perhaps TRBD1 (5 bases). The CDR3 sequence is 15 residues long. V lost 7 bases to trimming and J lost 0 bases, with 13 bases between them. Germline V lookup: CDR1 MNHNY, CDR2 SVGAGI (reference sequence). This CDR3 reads CASTPGGSSGNTIYF. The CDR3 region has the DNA TGTGCCAGCACCCCGGGGGGGAGCTCTGGAAACACCATATATTTT.

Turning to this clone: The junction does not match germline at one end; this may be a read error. The CDR3 sequence: CSSSTTRQAGYGYTF. The CDR3 DNA reads TGTTCCAGCAGCACTACCCGACAGGCGGGCTATGGCTACACCTTC. The chain joins TRBV7-9 to TRBJ1-2; weak D call: TRBD1 (6 bases). CDR1 and CDR2 (germline): SEHNR, FQNEAQ (reference sequence). This CDR3 contains 15 residues. Full variable domain (outside the CDR3, taken from reference TRBV7-9 and TRBJ1-2): DTGVSQNPRHKITKRGQNVTFRCDPISEHNRLYWYRQTLGQGPEFLTYFQNEAQLEKSRLLSDRFSAERPKGSFSTLEIQRTEQGDSAMYLCSSSTTRQAGYGYTFGSGTRLTVV.

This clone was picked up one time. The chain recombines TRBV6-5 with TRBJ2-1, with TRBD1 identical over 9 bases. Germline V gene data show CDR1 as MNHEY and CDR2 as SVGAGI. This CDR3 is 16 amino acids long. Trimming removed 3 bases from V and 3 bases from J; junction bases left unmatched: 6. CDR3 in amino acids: CASSYRGQGRYNEQFF. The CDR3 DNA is TGTGCCAGCAGTTATCGAGGACAGGGGCGCTACAATGAGCAGTTCTTC.

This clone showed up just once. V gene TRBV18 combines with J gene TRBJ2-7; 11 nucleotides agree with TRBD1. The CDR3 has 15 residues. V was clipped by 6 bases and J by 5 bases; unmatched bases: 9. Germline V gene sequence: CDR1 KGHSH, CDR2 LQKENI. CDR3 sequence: CASSRRDRGINEQYF. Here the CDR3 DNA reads TGTGCCAGCTCTCGAAGGGACAGGGGGATAAACGAGCAGTACTTC. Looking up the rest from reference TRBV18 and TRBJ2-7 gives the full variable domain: NAGVMQNPRHLVRRRGQEARLRCSPMKGHSHVYWYRQLPEEGLKFMVYLQKENIIDESGMPKERFSAEFPKEGPSILRIQQVVRGDSAAYFCASSRRDRGINEQYFGPGTRLTVT.

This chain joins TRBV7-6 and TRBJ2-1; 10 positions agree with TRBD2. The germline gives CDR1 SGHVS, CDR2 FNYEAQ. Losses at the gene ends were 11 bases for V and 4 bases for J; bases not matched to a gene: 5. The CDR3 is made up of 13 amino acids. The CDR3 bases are TGTGCCTCAGGGACTAGCGTTTACAATGAGCAGTTCTTC. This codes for CASGTSVYNEQFF.

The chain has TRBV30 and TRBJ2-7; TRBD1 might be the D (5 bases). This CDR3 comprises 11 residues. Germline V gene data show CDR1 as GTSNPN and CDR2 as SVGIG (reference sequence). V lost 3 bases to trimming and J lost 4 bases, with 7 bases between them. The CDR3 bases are TGTGCCTGGAGCAGGGTTTACGAGCAGTACTTC. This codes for CAWSRVYEQYF.

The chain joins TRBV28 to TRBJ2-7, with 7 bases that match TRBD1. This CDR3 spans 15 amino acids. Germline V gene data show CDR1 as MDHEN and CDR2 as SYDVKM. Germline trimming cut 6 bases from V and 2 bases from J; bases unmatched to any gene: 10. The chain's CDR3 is CASRPTGTATYEQYF. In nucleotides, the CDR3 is TGTGCCAGCAGACCGACCGGGACAGCGACCTACGAGCAGTACTTC. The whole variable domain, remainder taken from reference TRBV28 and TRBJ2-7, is DVKVTQSSRYLVKRTGEKVFLECVQDMDHENMFWYRQDPGLGLRLIYFSYDVKMKEKGDIPEGYSVSREKKERFSLILESASTNQTSMYLCASRPTGTATYEQYFGPGTRLTVT.

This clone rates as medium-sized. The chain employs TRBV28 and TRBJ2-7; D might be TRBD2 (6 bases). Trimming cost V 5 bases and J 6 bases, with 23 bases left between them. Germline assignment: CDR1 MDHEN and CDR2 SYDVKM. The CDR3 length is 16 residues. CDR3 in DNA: TGTGCCAGCAGTCCCCCTGGGGTGCGGGAAAGGCCCGAGCAGTACTTC. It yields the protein CASSPPGVRERPEQYF.

CDR3 DNA: TGTGCCAGCAGCTTAGTGAGTTACAATGAGCAGTTCTTC. It yields the protein CASSLVSYNEQFF. This chain connects TRBV7-2 to TRBJ2-1; D is ambiguous. Per the germline V gene, CDR1 is SGHTA and CDR2 is FQGNSA. CDR3 length: 13 amino acids. With 1 base removed from V and 4 bases from J, the gap between germline ends came to 5 bases.

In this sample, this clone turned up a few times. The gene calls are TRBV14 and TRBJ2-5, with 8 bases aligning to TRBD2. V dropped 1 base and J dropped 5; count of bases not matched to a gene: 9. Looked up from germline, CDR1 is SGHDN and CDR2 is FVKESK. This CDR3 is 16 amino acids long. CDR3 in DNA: TGTGCCAGCAGCCAAGCAAGGACTAGCAGGCTGGAGACCCAGTACTTC. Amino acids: CASSQARTSRLETQYF.

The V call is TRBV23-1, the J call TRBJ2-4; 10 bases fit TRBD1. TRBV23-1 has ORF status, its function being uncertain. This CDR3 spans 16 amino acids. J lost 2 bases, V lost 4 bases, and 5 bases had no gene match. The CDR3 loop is CASSPRTGGPKNIQYF. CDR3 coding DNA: TGCGCCAGCAGTCCGAGGACAGGGGGACCCAAAAACATTCAGTACTTC.

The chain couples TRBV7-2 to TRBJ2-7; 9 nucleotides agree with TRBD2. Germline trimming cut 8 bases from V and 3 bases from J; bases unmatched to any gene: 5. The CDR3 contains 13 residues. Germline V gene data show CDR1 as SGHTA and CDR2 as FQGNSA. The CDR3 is CASRLAAGYEQYF. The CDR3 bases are TGTGCCAGCCGACTAGCGGCGGGCTACGAGCAGTACTTC.

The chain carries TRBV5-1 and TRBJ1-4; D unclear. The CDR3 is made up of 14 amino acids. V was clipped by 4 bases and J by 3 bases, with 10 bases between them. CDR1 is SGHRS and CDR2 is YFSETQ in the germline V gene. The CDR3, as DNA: TGCGCCAGCAGCCCCATTGCAGCTAATGAAAAACTGTTTTTT. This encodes CASSPIAANEKLFF. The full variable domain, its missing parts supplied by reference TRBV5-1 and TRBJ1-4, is KAGVTQTPRYLIKTRGQQVTLSCSPISGHRSVSWYQQTPGQGLQFLFEYFSETQRNKGNFPGRFSGRQFSNSRSEMNVSTLELGDSALYLCASSPIAANEKLFFGSGTQLSVL.

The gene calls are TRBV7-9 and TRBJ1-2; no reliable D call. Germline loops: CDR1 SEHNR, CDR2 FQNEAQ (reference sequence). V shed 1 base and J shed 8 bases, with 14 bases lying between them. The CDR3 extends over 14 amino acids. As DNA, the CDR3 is TGTGCCAGCAGCTTAGAGTCAGCCATCGGGGGCTACACCTTC. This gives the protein CASSLESAIGGYTF.

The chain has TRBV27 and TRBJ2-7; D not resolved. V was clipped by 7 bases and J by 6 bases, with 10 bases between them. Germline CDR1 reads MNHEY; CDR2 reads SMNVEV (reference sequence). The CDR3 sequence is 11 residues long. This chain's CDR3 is CASIQLGEQYF. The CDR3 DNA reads TGTGCCAGCATCCAGCTAGGCGAGCAGTACTTC.

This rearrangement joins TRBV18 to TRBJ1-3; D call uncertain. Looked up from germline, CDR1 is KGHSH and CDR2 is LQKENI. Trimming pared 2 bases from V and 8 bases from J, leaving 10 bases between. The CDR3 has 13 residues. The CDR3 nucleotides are TGTGCCAGCTCACCAGCTGCAGGCTACACCATATATTTT. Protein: CASSPAAGYTIYF. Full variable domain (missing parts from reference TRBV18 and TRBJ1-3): NAGVMQNPRHLVRRRGQEARLRCSPMKGHSHVYWYRQLPEEGLKFMVYLQKENIIDESGMPKERFSAEFPKEGPSILRIQQVVRGDSAAYFCASSPAAGYTIYFGEGSWLTVV.

The CDR3 loop is CASSMGVGEKLFF. CDR3 bases: TGTGCCAGTAGTATGGGAGTAGGTGAAAAACTGTTTTTT. The gene calls are TRBV19 and TRBJ1-4; the D is unclear. The CDR3 loop spans 13 amino acids. Germline V CDR1 and CDR2: LNHDA, SQIVND (reference sequence). Trimming cost V 3 bases and J 7 bases, with 9 bases left between them.

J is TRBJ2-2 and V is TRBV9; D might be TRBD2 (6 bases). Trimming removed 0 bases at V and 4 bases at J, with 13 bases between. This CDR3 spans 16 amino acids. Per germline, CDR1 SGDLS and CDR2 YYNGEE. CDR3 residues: CASSVVAGTGTGELFF. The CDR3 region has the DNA TGTGCCAGCAGCGTAGTTGCGGGAACGGGCACCGGGGAGCTGTTTTTT.

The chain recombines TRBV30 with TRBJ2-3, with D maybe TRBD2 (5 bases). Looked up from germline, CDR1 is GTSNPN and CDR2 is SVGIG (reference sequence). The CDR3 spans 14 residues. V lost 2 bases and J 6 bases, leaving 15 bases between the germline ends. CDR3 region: CAWSPLTNGDTQYF. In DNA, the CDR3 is TGTGCCTGGAGTCCTTTGACTAATGGGGATACGCAGTATTTT.

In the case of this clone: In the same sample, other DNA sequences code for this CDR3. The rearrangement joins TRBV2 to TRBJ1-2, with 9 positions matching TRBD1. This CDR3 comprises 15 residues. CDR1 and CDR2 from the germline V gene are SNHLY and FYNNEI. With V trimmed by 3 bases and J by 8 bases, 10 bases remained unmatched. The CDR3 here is CASSDPGQGRGGYTF. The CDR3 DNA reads TGTGCCAGCAGTGACCCGGGACAGGGACGAGGAGGCTACACCTTC.

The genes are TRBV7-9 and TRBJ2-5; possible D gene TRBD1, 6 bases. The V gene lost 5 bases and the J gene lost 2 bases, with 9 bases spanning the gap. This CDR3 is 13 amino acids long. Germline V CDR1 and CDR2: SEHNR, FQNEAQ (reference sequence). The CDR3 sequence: CASSRQGQETQYF. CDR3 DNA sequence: TGTGCCAGCAGCCGTCAGGGGCAAGAGACCCAGTACTTC.

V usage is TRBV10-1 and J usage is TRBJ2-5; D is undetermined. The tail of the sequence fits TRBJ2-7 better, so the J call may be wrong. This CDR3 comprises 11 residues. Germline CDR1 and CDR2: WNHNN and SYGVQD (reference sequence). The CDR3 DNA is TGCGCCAGCAGTGTTGGTACCGAGCAGTACTTC. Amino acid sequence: CASSVGTEQYF.

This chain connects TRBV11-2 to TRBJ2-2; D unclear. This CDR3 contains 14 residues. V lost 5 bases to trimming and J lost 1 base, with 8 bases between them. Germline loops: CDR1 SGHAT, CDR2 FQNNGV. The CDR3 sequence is CASSRRGNTGELFF. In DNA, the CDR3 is TGTGCCAGCAGCCGGAGAGGGAACACCGGGGAGCTGTTTTTT.

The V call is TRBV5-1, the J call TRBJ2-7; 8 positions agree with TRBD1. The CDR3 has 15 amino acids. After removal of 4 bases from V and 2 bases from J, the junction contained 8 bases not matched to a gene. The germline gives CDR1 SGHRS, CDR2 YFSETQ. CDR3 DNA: TGCGCCAGCAGCCGCGGGCAGGGGGCAACCTACGAGCAGTACTTC. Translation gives CASSRGQGATYEQYF.

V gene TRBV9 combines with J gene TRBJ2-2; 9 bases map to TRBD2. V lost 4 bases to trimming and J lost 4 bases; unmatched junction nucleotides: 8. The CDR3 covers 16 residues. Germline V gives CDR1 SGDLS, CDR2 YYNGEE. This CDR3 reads CASSPRREGITGELFF. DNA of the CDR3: TGTGCCAGCAGCCCCCGGCGGGAGGGAATCACCGGGGAGCTGTTTTTT.

The CDR3 region has the DNA TGCGCCAGCAGCCCGACAGACCAAGAGACCCAGTACTTC. This codes for CASSPTDQETQYF. The rearrangement joins TRBV5-1 to TRBJ2-5, with TRBD1 as a possible D gene (5 bases). Trimming removed 4 bases at V and 0 bases at J, with 7 bases between. The CDR3 covers 13 residues. Per the germline V gene, CDR1 is SGHRS and CDR2 is YFSETQ.

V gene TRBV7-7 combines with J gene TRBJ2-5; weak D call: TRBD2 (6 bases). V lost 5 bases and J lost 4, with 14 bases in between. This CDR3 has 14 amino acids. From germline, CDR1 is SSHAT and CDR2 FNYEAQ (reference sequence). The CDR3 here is CASSQRRGGETQYF. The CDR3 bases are TGTGCCAGCAGCCAACGGAGGGGAGGAGAGACCCAGTACTTC.